This entry lists 24 T cell receptor beta chains sequenced from one sample in a study of cytomegalovirus exposure and HLA in healthy donors. The PCR made use of 60 Vbeta and 13 Jbeta primers. Using immunoSEQ multiplex PCR, the repertoire was profiled, and TCRdb retains in-frame clones only, with some absent. The sample holds some 120,000 clones, more than 75% seen once. Material: PBMCs. These receptors all stem from a man in his forties or fifties in good health and CMV-seronegative.

The J gene is TRBJ1-2, the V gene TRBV7-8; a possible D gene is TRBD1 (6 bases). Trimming removed 5 bases at V and 2 bases at J, with 9 bases between. Germline CDR1 is SGHVS and CDR2 is FQNEAQ. The CDR3 has 13 residues. The CDR3 is CASSTGMNYGYTF. The CDR3 DNA is TGTGCCAGCAGCACAGGGATGAACTATGGCTACACCTTC. Based on the CDR3 plus reference TRBV7-8 and TRBJ1-2, the full variable domain is GAGVSQSPRYKVAKRGQDVALRCDPISGHVSLFWYQQALGQGPEFLTYFQNEAQLDKSGLPSDRFFAERPEGSVSTLKIQRTQQEDSAVYLCASSTGMNYGYTFGSGTRLTVV.

In its sample, this clone was seen a few times. The chain links TRBV30 to TRBJ1-1, with D hard to call. This CDR3 is 12 amino acids long. V lost 3 bases and J 0 bases, leaving 5 bases between the germline ends. The V gene's germline CDR1 is GTSNPN and CDR2 SVGIG (reference sequence). CDR3 sequence reads: CAWRHMNTEAFF. CDR3 in DNA: TGTGCCTGGAGACACATGAACACTGAAGCTTTCTTT.

DNA for the CDR3: TGTGCCAGCAGACGGACAGGGGTGATCGGCACAGATACGCAGTATTTT. This sequence encodes CASRRTGVIGTDTQYF. The chain links TRBV2 to TRBJ2-3; 9 nucleotides agree with TRBD1. Germline assignment: CDR1 SNHLY and CDR2 FYNNEI. This CDR3 has 16 residues. Trimming took 6 bases from V and 1 from J; bases not matched to a gene: 8.

This sequence joins TRBV7-3 and TRBJ2-7; D might be TRBD2 (5 bases). V gave up 0 bases and J gave up 2 bases, with 8 bases separating them. Per the germline V gene, CDR1 is SGHTA and CDR2 is FQGTGA. The CDR3 consists of 14 residues. CDR3 residues: CASSLTAAAYEQYF. The CDR3 DNA is TGTGCCAGCAGCTTAACAGCGGCAGCCTACGAGCAGTACTTC.

CDR3 region: CASSFQGVGGAVPPSPLHF. CDR3 in DNA: TGTGCCAGCAGTTTCCAAGGGGTGGGGGGGGCAGTCCCCCCATCACCCCTCCACTTT. The V and J genes are TRBV28 and TRBJ1-6; tentative D call: TRBD1 (6 bases). Trimming removed 3 bases from V and 10 bases from J, with 28 bases in between. Germline CDR1 is MDHEN and CDR2 is SYDVKM. The CDR3 totals 19 residues.

This clone was seen just once. The chain links TRBV7-9 to TRBJ1-6, with D maybe TRBD1 (5 bases). V was trimmed by 6 bases and J by 14 bases, leaving 17 bases between them. Germline V gene data show CDR1 as SEHNR and CDR2 as FQNEAQ (reference sequence). The CDR3 runs to 13 residues. The CDR3 DNA follows: TGTGCCAGCAGACCCAACTCGGGGGGATCCCTCCACTTT. Translated: CASRPNSGGSLHF.

The rearrangement uses TRBV6-5 and TRBJ2-5; tentatively, D is TRBD2 (6 bases). This CDR3 region has 15 residues. The germline gives CDR1 MNHEY, CDR2 SVGAGI. V dropped 6 bases and J dropped 5 bases, with 19 bases sitting between them. The CDR3 loop reads CASSRENTRGETQYF. The CDR3 coding sequence is TGTGCCAGCAGCCGGGAGAACACCAGAGGGGAGACCCAGTACTTC.

This clone was seen only a few times. The rearrangement links TRBV5-1 to TRBJ2-3; D possibly corresponds to TRBD1 (6 bases). The CDR3 extends over 13 amino acids. CDR1 and CDR2 (germline): SGHRS, YFSETQ. V lost 3 bases and J 4 bases, leaving 9 bases between the germline ends. The CDR3, as DNA: TGCGCCAGCAGCTGGCAGGGGTCAGATACGCAGTATTTT. Its translation: CASSWQGSDTQYF.

This clone has only a few counts. The chain links TRBV7-8 to TRBJ1-4, with TRBD1 matching over 7 bases. The CDR3 spans 14 residues. V shed 4 bases, J shed 7 bases, and the junction held 6 bases outside the gene matches. In germline, CDR1 is SGHVS, CDR2 FQNEAQ. This CDR3 is CASSSGTDFEKLFF. The CDR3 region has the DNA TGTGCCAGCAGCTCCGGGACAGATTTTGAAAAACTGTTTTTT.

V gene TRBV2 combines with J gene TRBJ1-4; the D gene is possibly TRBD1 (6 bases). Deletions cut 7 bases from V and 3 bases from J, with 15 bases between. The CDR3 has 15 residues. CDR1 is SNHLY and CDR2 is FYNNEI in the germline V gene. CDR3: CASMGGLSANEKLFF. Written as DNA, the CDR3 is TGTGCCAGCATGGGGGGGCTGAGCGCTAATGAAAAACTGTTTTTT.

The rearrangement joins TRBV9 to TRBJ1-2; D call uncertain. Germline-derived CDR1 and CDR2 are SGDLS and YYNGEE. V was trimmed by 0 bases and J by 3 bases, leaving 12 bases between them. The CDR3 runs 15 residues. DNA of the CDR3: TGTGCCAGCAGCGTAGTTGAGGGAGCCCACTATGGCTACACCTTC. Its translation: CASSVVEGAHYGYTF.

J is TRBJ1-5 and V is TRBV6-6; possibly TRBD1 for D (5 bases). The germline gives CDR1 MNHNY, CDR2 SVGAGI (reference sequence). V lost 6 bases and J 4 bases, leaving 13 bases between the germline ends. The CDR3 has 14 amino acids. The CDR3 is CASSGGTLNQPQHF. CDR3 nucleotide sequence: TGTGCCAGCAGCGGCGGGACCTTAAATCAGCCCCAGCATTTT.

In this sample, this clone turned up a few times. This sequence joins TRBV5-4 and TRBJ1-2; 7 nucleotides match TRBD1. The ends lost 0 bases at V and 6 bases at J; junction bases unmatched: 5. CDR1 and CDR2 from the germline V gene are SGHNT and YYREEE (reference sequence). The CDR3 consists of 14 residues. The CDR3 loop is CASSLVGGGHGYTF. The CDR3 DNA follows: TGTGCCAGCAGCTTGGTAGGGGGCGGACATGGCTACACCTTC.

V is TRBV7-2 and J is TRBJ1-2; 7 positions agree with TRBD1. The CDR3 is 13 amino acids. Trimming at V came to 5 bases and at J to 4 bases, leaving 4 bases not matched to a gene. The germline V gene encodes CDR1 SGHTA and CDR2 FQGNSA. The chain's CDR3 is CASSQGGAYGYTF. CDR3 sequence (DNA): TGTGCCAGCAGCCAAGGGGGCGCCTATGGCTACACCTTC.

The chain links TRBV6-1 to TRBJ2-7; TRBD2 is a possible D gene (6 bases). The length of the CDR3 is 14 residues. CDR1 is MNHNS, CDR2 SASEGT, per germline. Trimming removed 6 bases from V and 9 bases from J, with 21 bases in between. The CDR3 DNA reads TGTGCCAGCAGCCCCACCGGGGGTTTCGGAGGGCAGTACTTC. The encoded protein is CASSPTGGFGGQYF.

This clone was detected only a few times. CDR3 amino acids: CASSLAPEYYGYTF. The CDR3 DNA sequence: TGTGCCAGCAGCTTAGCGCCAGAATACTATGGCTACACCTTC. The rearrangement links TRBV7-9 to TRBJ1-2; no reliable D call. The V and J ends lost 0 bases and 3 bases respectively, with 8 bases between them. The CDR3 spans 14 residues. Per germline, CDR1 SEHNR and CDR2 FQNEAQ (reference sequence).

This sequence joins TRBV13 and TRBJ1-4, with D perhaps matching TRBD1 (6 bases). V shed 6 bases and J shed 5 bases, with 16 bases lying between them. Germline values: CDR1 PRHDT, CDR2 FYEKMQ (reference sequence). The length of the CDR3 is 15 residues. The DNA of the CDR3 is TGTGCCAGCAGTCGGAAGACAGGCGGCAATGAAAAACTGTTTTTT. It codes for CASSRKTGGNEKLFF.

The chain uses TRBV28 and TRBJ1-1, with D unresolved. CDR1 MDHEN and CDR2 SYDVKM come from the germline V gene. Trimming removed 5 bases at V and 10 bases at J, with 17 bases between. This CDR3 spans 13 amino acids. CDR3 in DNA: TGTGCCAGCAGTCCCCTCGCGGGGTGGGGAGCTTTCTTT. It specifies CASSPLAGWGAFF.

The rearrangement links TRBV11-2 to TRBJ2-2, with D unresolved. Germline values: CDR1 SGHAT, CDR2 FQNNGV. The V gene lost 1 base and the J gene lost 6 bases, with 9 bases spanning the gap. The CDR3 is made up of 14 amino acids. The CDR3 spells CASSLVAGPGELFF. The CDR3 DNA is TGTGCCAGCAGCTTAGTGGCAGGCCCCGGGGAGCTGTTTTTT.

This clone was detected once. The chain employs TRBV5-1 and TRBJ2-2, with a tentative D call TRBD2 (6 bases). CDR3 length equals 15 residues. Deletions cut 0 bases from V and 6 bases from J, with 12 bases between. From germline, CDR1 is SGHRS and CDR2 YFSETQ. The CDR3 loop is CASSLDGGRAGELFF. The CDR3 nucleotides read TGCGCCAGCAGCTTGGACGGGGGTAGGGCCGGGGAGCTGTTTTTT.

The rearrangement joins TRBV21-1 to TRBJ2-2; the D call TRBD1 from the table was never checked on the DNA. TRBV21-1 counts as a pseudogene. CDR3 length: 15 residues. CDR3 sequence reads: CASSANRGQGGELFF. The CDR3 bases are TGTGCCAGCAGCGCGAACAGGGGGCAGGGCGGGGAGCTGTTTTTT.

The chain uses TRBV4-3 and TRBJ2-1; 9 positions agree with TRBD2. Germline CDR1 is LGHNA and CDR2 is YSLEER. V gave up 0 bases and J gave up 7 bases; unmatched junction bases: 10. This CDR3 has 17 amino acids. CDR3 sequence: CASSQDWASGVFNEQFF. CDR3 bases: TGCGCCAGCAGCCAAGATTGGGCTAGCGGGGTATTTAATGAGCAGTTCTTC.

The chain has TRBV9 and TRBJ2-5, with D hard to call. CDR3 length: 12 amino acids. V dropped 7 bases and J dropped 2 bases, with 9 bases sitting between them. Germline lookup yields CDR1 SGDLS and CDR2 YYNGEE. The CDR3, as DNA: TGTGCCAGCGGCAAGACTCAAGAGACCCAGTACTTC. It is translated as CASGKTQETQYF. The complete variable domain, with remaining parts taken from reference TRBV9 and TRBJ2-5, reads DSGVTQTPKHLITATGQRVTLRCSPRSGDLSVYWYQQSLDQGLQFLIQYYNGEERAKGNILERFSAQQFPDLHSELNLSSLELGDSALYFCASGKTQETQYFGPGTRLLVL.

This clone was seen more than once but under ten times. The V call is TRBV5-5, the J call TRBJ1-1; maybe TRBD1 (6 bases). Trimming left V 4 bases short and J 10 bases short, with 17 bases between. CDR1 is SGHKS and CDR2 is YYEKEE in the germline V gene (reference sequence). CDR3 size: 13 residues. DNA for the CDR3: TGTGCCAGCAGCCTTATCCACAGGGCTCTAGCTTTCTTT. This sequence encodes CASSLIHRALAFF.